This is a list of T cell receptor beta chains from one sample in a study of blood T cell repertoires in COVID-19. The method was immunoSEQ multiplex PCR; TCRdb's version includes in-frame clones alone and lacks a portion of them. Of about 280,000 clones in the sample, 75% to 95% were seen once. Sequenced: PBMCs or T cells enriched from blood (not recorded which). The receptors stem from a man aged 35 to 55 who had been exposed to COVID-19. CDR3s include the opening cysteine and the closing phenylalanine or tryptophan. A D gene is named only where the DNA matches it firmly. Only part of the rows carry a size: once, few, many, or a class if the clone is expanded.

d_call j_call clone_size v_call cdr3_nt cdr3_aa
- TRBJ1-4 - TRBV29-1 TGCAGCGTTGCGTATTTAGAAAAACTGTTTTTT CSVAYLEKLFF
- TRBJ1-6 - TRBV4-1 TGCGCCAGCAGCCAAGAACGGGGTGGAAGGATTTCACCCCTCCACTTT CASSQERGGRISPLHF
TRBD2 TRBJ2-3 - TRBV7-9 TGTGCCAGCAGCTTGGGACTAGCGGGCACAGATACGCAGTATTTT CASSLGLAGTDTQYF
TRBD2 TRBJ2-7 - TRBV7-6 TGTGCCAGCAGCTTACGTCCCCGACTAGCCGGGCGGTTCGAGCAGTACTTC CASSLRPRLAGRFEQYF
TRBD2 TRBJ2-3 - TRBV23-1 TGCGCCAGGACTAGCGGGAGAAACACAGATACGCAGTATTTT CARTSGRNTDTQYF
- TRBJ1-5 - TRBV3-1/TRBV3-2 TGTGCCAGCAGCCAAACAGGACGCAATCAGCCCCAGCATTTT CASSQTGRNQPQHF
- TRBJ2-1 - TRBV9 TGTGCCAGCAGCGATCTTAGCGGATCCTACAATGAGCAGTTCTTC CASSDLSGSYNEQFF
- TRBJ1-1 once TRBV5-1 TGCGCCAGCACCTTGGGGAACTTAGGAGCTGAAGCTTTCTTT CASTLGNLGAEAFF
- TRBJ1-3 - TRBV7-2 TGTGCCAGCAGCTTAAACAGGGCGAGGGGAAACACCATATATTTT CASSLNRARGNTIYF
- TRBJ1-4 - TRBV29-1 TGCAGCGCATACTCAAATGAAAAACTGTTTTTT CSAYSNEKLFF
- TRBJ2-2 - TRBV5-4 TGTGCCAGCAGCTTGGGGGCCGAGACCGGGGAGCTGTTTTTT CASSLGAETGELFF
TRBD2 TRBJ2-1 - TRBV7-8 TGTGCCAGCAGCCCTAGCGGGCATTATGAGCAGTTCTTC CASSPSGHYEQFF
TRBD2 TRBJ2-1 - TRBV27 TGTGCCAGCAGTTTGACCCGCGGGCTAGCGGGAGGGCGGAATGAGCAGTTCTTC CASSLTRGLAGGRNEQFF
TRBD2 TRBJ2-3 once TRBV9 TGTGCCAGCACGCCGATGGGGGGGGATACGCAGTATTTT CASTPMGGDTQYF
TRBD2 TRBJ2-7 - TRBV30 TGTGCCTGGGCGTTAGCGGGGGACTACGAGCAGTACTTC CAWALAGDYEQYF
- TRBJ2-3 - TRBV7-9 TGTGCCAGCAGCCAAGTTACTAGCACAGATACGCAGTATTTT CASSQVTSTDTQYF
- TRBJ1-3 once TRBV3-1/TRBV3-2 TGTGCCAGCAGCCATCTAGGGGCTGGTGGAAACACCATATATTTT CASSHLGAGGNTIYF
- TRBJ2-7 - TRBV2 TGTGCCAGCAGTGAACCCGCAGGGTCCTACGAGCAGTACTTC CASSEPAGSYEQYF
TRBD1 TRBJ1-1 - TRBV5-4 TGTGCCAGCAGCGCAAGACAGGGATCGAACACTGAAGCTTTCTTT CASSARQGSNTEAFF
- TRBJ1-2 - TRBV24-1 TGTGCCACCAGTGATCCCCGGCGACAATCCGGCTACACCTTC CATSDPRRQSGYTF
- TRBJ1-2 - TRBV12-3/TRBV12-4 TGTGCCAGCACCAGCAGGGTTCTCCTCGGCTACACCTTC CASTSRVLLGYTF
- TRBJ1-3 - TRBV5-6 TGTGCCAGCAGCGCCGGGTTACGGGACTCTCCTGGGAACACCATATATTTT CASSAGLRDSPGNTIYF